This T cell receptor (beta chain) stems from a study of Ad26.COV2.S vaccination and SARS-CoV-2 variants. A remark on this clone: Its matching antigen is unknown.

V lost 0 bases and J lost 4, with 15 bases in between. Germline V CDR1 and CDR2: SGDLS, YYNGEE. The CDR3 loop spans 16 amino acids. Study-level findings and limits: Comparable non-spike TCR breadth was observed in vaccine and placebo recipients.

TCRdb's table, derived via immunoSEQ multiplex PCR, lists solely in-frame clones and lacks some. The table shows some 350,000 clones, with roughly 81% occurring only once. Stated treatment: approximately 18 received Ad26.COV2.S at low or high dose, single or two shots; about 5 received placebo; per-sample allocation not given. Day 63 following the first vaccine or placebo injection was when the samples were taken. Sequenced here: peripheral blood, sampled in a trial of Ad26.COV2.S vaccine versus placebo. The chain has TRBV9 and TRBJ2-3; either TRBD1 or TRBD2 may supply D (6 bases each). The sequence derives from a person between 18 and 59 years old who received the Ad26.COV2.S COVID-19 vaccine or a placebo. CDR3 residues: CASSVGGHGGADTQYF. CDR3 coding DNA: TGTGCCAGCAGCGTAGGGGGGCACGGAGGGGCAGATACGCAGTATTTT.